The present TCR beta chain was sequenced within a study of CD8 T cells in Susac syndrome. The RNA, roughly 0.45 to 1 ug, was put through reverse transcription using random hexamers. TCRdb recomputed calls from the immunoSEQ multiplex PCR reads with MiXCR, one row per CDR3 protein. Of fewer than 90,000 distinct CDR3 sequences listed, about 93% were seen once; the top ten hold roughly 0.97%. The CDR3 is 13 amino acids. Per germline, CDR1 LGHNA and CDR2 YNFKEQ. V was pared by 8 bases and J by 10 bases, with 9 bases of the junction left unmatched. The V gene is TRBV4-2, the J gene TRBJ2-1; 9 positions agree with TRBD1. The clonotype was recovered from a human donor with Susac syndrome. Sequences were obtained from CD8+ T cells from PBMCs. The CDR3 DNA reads TGTGCCAGCCGCCGGGACAGGGCAAGAGAGCAGTTCTTC. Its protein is CASRRDRAREQFF.